A single sample gave rise to the 25 T cell receptor beta chains below, sequenced in a study of T cell repertoires in ileal Crohn's disease. Described time point: neoterminal ileum biopsy at postoperative endoscopy, about 6 months after surgery. Some clones are missing from TCRdb's copy, which holds only in-frame ones; the method was immunoSEQ multiplex PCR. This table holds about 7,400 clones, approximately 74% found once. Input material: ileal tissue. The receptors derive from an adult with Crohn's disease.

The V and J genes are TRBV11-1 and TRBJ2-1, with TRBD1 matching 7 bases. J lost 8 bases, V lost 2 bases, and 6 bases had no gene match. Germline V lookup: CDR1 SGHAT, CDR2 FQDESV (reference sequence). The CDR3 has 14 residues. The CDR3 loop is CASSLRDREHEQFF. The CDR3 coding sequence is TGTGCCAGCAGCTTAAGAGACAGGGAGCATGAGCAGTTCTTC.

CDR3 DNA: TGTGCCAGCAGCCCCAGGAGGGGACAGGGCTACAATGAGCAGTTCTTC. Protein: CASSPRRGQGYNEQFF. J is TRBJ2-1 and V is TRBV4-2, with 9 bases fitting TRBD1. Germline trimming cut 4 bases from V and 3 bases from J; bases unmatched to any gene: 7. In germline, CDR1 is LGHNA, CDR2 YNFKEQ. The CDR3 sequence is 16 residues long.

The chain joins TRBV5-4 to TRBJ2-5; the D gene is possibly TRBD2 (5 bases). The CDR3 is 15 amino acids. Germline V gene data show CDR1 as SGHNT and CDR2 as YYREEE (reference sequence). Trimming left V 4 bases short and J 4 bases short, with 17 bases between. The CDR3 DNA follows: TGTGCCAGCAGCGCCGGGAATCGACTCAGAGAGACCCAGTACTTC. This codes for CASSAGNRLRETQYF.

The CDR3 nucleotides are TGTGCCAGCAACACTAACGGACAGGGACTTATCACTGAAGCTTTCTTT. Its translation: CASNTNGQGLITEAFF. V gene TRBV28 combines with J gene TRBJ1-1, with 8 bases lining up with TRBD1. The CDR3 runs 16 residues. The V segment lost 7 bases and the J segment 4 bases; nucleotides outside the gene matches: 14. Germline V gene data show CDR1 as MDHEN and CDR2 as SYDVKM.

J is TRBJ2-7 and V is TRBV6-5, with 8 bases lining up with TRBD2. V shed 5 bases and J 4 bases; nucleotides not matched to a gene: 10. The length of the CDR3 is 15 residues. Germline assignment: CDR1 MNHEY and CDR2 SVGAGI. CDR3 coding DNA: TGTGCCAGCAGTCCATCTAGCGGGCCTTATTACGAGCAGTACTTC. Translated, it gives CASSPSSGPYYEQYF.

The V and J genes are TRBV30 and TRBJ1-1, with a weak D call TRBD1 (5 bases). The CDR3 length is 15 residues. Trimming shortened V by 5 bases and J by 0 bases, and 16 bases separated the two germline ends. CDR1 is GTSNPN, CDR2 SVGIG, per germline (reference sequence). CDR3 DNA sequence: TGTGCCTGGTTTCGGGGGAACAGAATGAACACTGAAGCTTTCTTT. Amino acids: CAWFRGNRMNTEAFF.

This clone was seen only a few times. The CDR3 DNA follows: TGTGCCAGCAGCGGAAGGACAGGGCTGGGGGAGCTGTTTTTT. Translating it yields CASSGRTGLGELFF. This chain uses TRBV7-6 with TRBJ2-2, with 8 bases aligning to TRBD1. CDR1 and CDR2 (germline): SGHVS, FNYEAQ. The CDR3 has 14 amino acids. V lost 5 bases and J lost 8; bases outside the gene matches: 7.

The V call is TRBV30, the J call TRBJ2-2; 13 nucleotides agree with TRBD2. With V trimmed by 3 bases and J by 5 bases, 3 bases remained unmatched. Germline V gene sequence: CDR1 GTSNPN, CDR2 SVGIG (reference sequence). The CDR3 is made up of 15 amino acids. Here the CDR3 DNA reads TGTGCCTGGAGCCCGGGACTAGCGGGGACCGGGGAGCTGTTTTTT. Encoded protein: CAWSPGLAGTGELFF.

The V call is TRBV27, the J call TRBJ1-6; D remains ambiguous. Germline V gene data show CDR1 as MNHEY and CDR2 as SMNVEV (reference sequence). V lost 3 bases, J lost 0 bases, and 3 bases lay in between. The CDR3 loop spans 14 amino acids. DNA for the CDR3: TGTGCCAGCAGTTTCAGCTCCTATAATTCACCCCTCCACTTT. Its protein product is CASSFSSYNSPLHF.

This clone was detected only a few times. The gene calls are TRBV30 and TRBJ1-1; the D is unclear. Trimming removed 1 base at V and 3 bases at J, with 3 bases between. Germline V CDR1 and CDR2: GTSNPN, SVGIG (reference sequence). The CDR3 length is 11 residues. The CDR3: CAWSGDTEAFF. The CDR3, as DNA: TGTGCCTGGAGTGGAGACACTGAAGCTTTCTTT.

This sequence joins TRBV5-1 and TRBJ1-1; the match to TRBD1 covers 8 bases. Losses at the gene ends were 3 bases for V and 2 bases for J; bases not matched to a gene: 3. CDR3 length: 14 residues. Germline V gene sequence: CDR1 SGHRS, CDR2 YFSETQ. The CDR3 spells CASSYGQGNTEAFF. The CDR3 DNA is TGCGCCAGCAGCTATGGACAGGGCAACACTGAAGCTTTCTTT.

This sequence joins TRBV19 and TRBJ2-1; the D gene is possibly TRBD1 (5 bases). The germline V gene has CDR1 LNHDA and CDR2 SQIVND (reference sequence). The CDR3 spans 13 residues. V lost 4 bases and J lost 5, with 9 bases in between. CDR3 region: CASSKGEHNEQFF. CDR3 coding DNA: TGTGCCAGTAGTAAAGGGGAACACAATGAGCAGTTCTTC.

This chain joins TRBV6-1 and TRBJ2-7, with a tentative D call TRBD1 (9 bases). The germline gives CDR1 MNHNS, CDR2 SASEGT. CDR3 length: 15 amino acids. V was shortened by 10 bases and J by 3 bases, with 22 bases between the two germline ends. The CDR3 DNA reads TGTGCCATAACGGGAGGGCGGGACAGGGTCTACGAGCAGTACTTC. Translating it yields CAITGGRDRVYEQYF.

The genes are TRBV28 and TRBJ2-3; 7 bases map to TRBD2. Germline assignment: CDR1 MDHEN and CDR2 SYDVKM. The CDR3 has 16 residues. With 2 bases clipped from V and 1 base from J, the junction kept 6 bases outside the gene matches. CDR3 sequence reads: CASSLVISGGTDTQYF. The DNA for the CDR3 is TGTGCCAGCAGTTTAGTTATAAGCGGGGGCACAGATACGCAGTATTTT. The whole variable domain, remainder taken from reference TRBV28 and TRBJ2-3, is DVKVTQSSRYLVKRTGEKVFLECVQDMDHENMFWYRQDPGLGLRLIYFSYDVKMKEKGDIPEGYSVSREKKERFSLILESASTNQTSMYLCASSLVISGGTDTQYFGPGTRLTVL.

Here the CDR3 DNA reads TGTGCCAGCAGCTTAGGCCCACAGGGAAGCGAGCAGTACTTC. Translated: CASSLGPQGSEQYF. The rearrangement joins TRBV7-2 to TRBJ2-7; maybe TRBD1 (6 bases). Per the germline V gene, CDR1 is SGHTA and CDR2 is FQGNSA. Between the trimmed V and J ends, which lost 1 base and 6 bases, there was a span of 13 bases. The CDR3 consists of 14 residues.

The V gene is TRBV30, the J gene TRBJ1-1; D is undetermined. Germline CDR1 is GTSNPN and CDR2 is SVGIG (reference sequence). The length of the CDR3 is 13 residues. The V gene lost 0 bases and the J gene lost 2 bases, with 7 bases spanning the gap. The CDR3 protein is CAWSVNRNTEAFF. The DNA for the CDR3 is TGTGCCTGGAGTGTAAACAGAAACACTGAAGCTTTCTTT.

This clone was found a few times. V and J are TRBV28 and TRBJ1-2; possibly TRBD1 for D (5 bases). This CDR3 region has 14 residues. Germline V lookup: CDR1 MDHEN, CDR2 SYDVKM. V was trimmed by 2 bases and J by 4 bases, leaving 11 bases between them. The CDR3 loop is CASSLLQDTYGYTF. The CDR3 DNA is TGTGCCAGCAGTTTACTGCAGGACACCTATGGCTACACCTTC.

This clone was recorded only once. The V and J genes are TRBV5-8 and TRBJ1-5, with D possibly TRBD1 on 6 matching bases. Trimming took 1 base from V and 3 from J, leaving 11 bases between them. The CDR3 consists of 15 residues. The germline gives CDR1 SGHTS, CDR2 YDEGEE. CDR3: CASSLFTGSNQPQHF. CDR3 DNA sequence: TGTGCCAGCAGCTTGTTCACAGGGTCCAATCAGCCCCAGCATTTT.

V is TRBV6-5 and J is TRBJ1-5, with a weak D call TRBD1 (6 bases). This CDR3 region has 15 residues. V dropped 6 bases and J dropped 3 bases, with 15 bases sitting between them. In germline, CDR1 is MNHEY, CDR2 SVGAGI. This chain's CDR3 is CASSSTGLNNQPQHF. The CDR3 nucleotides read TGTGCCAGCAGCAGTACAGGGCTTAACAATCAGCCCCAGCATTTT.

The J gene is TRBJ1-3, the V gene TRBV19; D perhaps matches TRBD1 (5 bases). The CDR3 is 18 amino acids. Germline CDR1 reads LNHDA; CDR2 reads SQIVND (reference sequence). Trimming removed 5 bases from V and 4 bases from J, with 24 bases in between. This chain's CDR3 is CASSGSPSIVWGGNTIYF. Here the CDR3 DNA reads TGTGCCAGTAGTGGGTCCCCATCAATCGTGTGGGGCGGAAACACCATATATTTT.

The genes are TRBV6-5 and TRBJ2-2; 14 nucleotides match TRBD2. The germline V gene encodes CDR1 MNHEY and CDR2 SVGAGI. V lost 2 bases and J lost 5; bases outside the gene matches: 1. The CDR3 extends over 16 amino acids. The CDR3 DNA follows: TGTGCCAGCAGTTACGGACTAGCGGGGGGTACCGGGGAGCTGTTTTTT. Its protein product is CASSYGLAGGTGELFF.

The genes are TRBV28 and TRBJ1-2; tentatively, D is TRBD1 (6 bases). The V gene lost 6 bases and the J gene lost 4 bases, with 9 bases spanning the gap. Looked up from germline, CDR1 is MDHEN and CDR2 is SYDVKM. The CDR3 spans 12 residues. CDR3 protein: CASREGGYGYTF. The CDR3 coding sequence is TGTGCCAGCAGGGAAGGGGGCTATGGCTACACCTTC.

This chain links TRBV7-8 with TRBJ2-1; D might be TRBD1 (5 bases). The germline gives CDR1 SGHVS, CDR2 FQNEAQ. V lost 4 bases, J lost 8 bases, and 12 bases lay in between. This CDR3 is built from 13 residues. CDR3: CASSSQGWDEQFF. The CDR3 nucleotides read TGTGCCAGCAGCTCTCAGGGTTGGGATGAGCAGTTCTTC.

The CDR3 loop reads CASRERQSSDTQYF. The CDR3 DNA reads as TGTGCCAGCCGGGAGCGTCAATCGTCAGATACGCAGTATTTT. This sequence joins TRBV7-9 and TRBJ2-3; TRBD2 might be the D (6 bases). Germline CDR1 SEHNR, CDR2 FQNEAQ (reference sequence). V dropped 8 bases and J dropped 4 bases, with 16 bases sitting between them. The CDR3 has 14 residues.

The CDR3 coding sequence is TGTGCCAGCAGCCCGACAGTTACCAATGAAAAACTGTTTTTT. This translates into CASSPTVTNEKLFF. This chain uses TRBV11-2 with TRBJ1-4; possibly TRBD1 for D (5 bases). The CDR3 runs 14 residues. The V end was cut by 5 bases, the J end by 5 bases, with 12 bases between. The germline V gene has CDR1 SGHAT and CDR2 FQNNGV.